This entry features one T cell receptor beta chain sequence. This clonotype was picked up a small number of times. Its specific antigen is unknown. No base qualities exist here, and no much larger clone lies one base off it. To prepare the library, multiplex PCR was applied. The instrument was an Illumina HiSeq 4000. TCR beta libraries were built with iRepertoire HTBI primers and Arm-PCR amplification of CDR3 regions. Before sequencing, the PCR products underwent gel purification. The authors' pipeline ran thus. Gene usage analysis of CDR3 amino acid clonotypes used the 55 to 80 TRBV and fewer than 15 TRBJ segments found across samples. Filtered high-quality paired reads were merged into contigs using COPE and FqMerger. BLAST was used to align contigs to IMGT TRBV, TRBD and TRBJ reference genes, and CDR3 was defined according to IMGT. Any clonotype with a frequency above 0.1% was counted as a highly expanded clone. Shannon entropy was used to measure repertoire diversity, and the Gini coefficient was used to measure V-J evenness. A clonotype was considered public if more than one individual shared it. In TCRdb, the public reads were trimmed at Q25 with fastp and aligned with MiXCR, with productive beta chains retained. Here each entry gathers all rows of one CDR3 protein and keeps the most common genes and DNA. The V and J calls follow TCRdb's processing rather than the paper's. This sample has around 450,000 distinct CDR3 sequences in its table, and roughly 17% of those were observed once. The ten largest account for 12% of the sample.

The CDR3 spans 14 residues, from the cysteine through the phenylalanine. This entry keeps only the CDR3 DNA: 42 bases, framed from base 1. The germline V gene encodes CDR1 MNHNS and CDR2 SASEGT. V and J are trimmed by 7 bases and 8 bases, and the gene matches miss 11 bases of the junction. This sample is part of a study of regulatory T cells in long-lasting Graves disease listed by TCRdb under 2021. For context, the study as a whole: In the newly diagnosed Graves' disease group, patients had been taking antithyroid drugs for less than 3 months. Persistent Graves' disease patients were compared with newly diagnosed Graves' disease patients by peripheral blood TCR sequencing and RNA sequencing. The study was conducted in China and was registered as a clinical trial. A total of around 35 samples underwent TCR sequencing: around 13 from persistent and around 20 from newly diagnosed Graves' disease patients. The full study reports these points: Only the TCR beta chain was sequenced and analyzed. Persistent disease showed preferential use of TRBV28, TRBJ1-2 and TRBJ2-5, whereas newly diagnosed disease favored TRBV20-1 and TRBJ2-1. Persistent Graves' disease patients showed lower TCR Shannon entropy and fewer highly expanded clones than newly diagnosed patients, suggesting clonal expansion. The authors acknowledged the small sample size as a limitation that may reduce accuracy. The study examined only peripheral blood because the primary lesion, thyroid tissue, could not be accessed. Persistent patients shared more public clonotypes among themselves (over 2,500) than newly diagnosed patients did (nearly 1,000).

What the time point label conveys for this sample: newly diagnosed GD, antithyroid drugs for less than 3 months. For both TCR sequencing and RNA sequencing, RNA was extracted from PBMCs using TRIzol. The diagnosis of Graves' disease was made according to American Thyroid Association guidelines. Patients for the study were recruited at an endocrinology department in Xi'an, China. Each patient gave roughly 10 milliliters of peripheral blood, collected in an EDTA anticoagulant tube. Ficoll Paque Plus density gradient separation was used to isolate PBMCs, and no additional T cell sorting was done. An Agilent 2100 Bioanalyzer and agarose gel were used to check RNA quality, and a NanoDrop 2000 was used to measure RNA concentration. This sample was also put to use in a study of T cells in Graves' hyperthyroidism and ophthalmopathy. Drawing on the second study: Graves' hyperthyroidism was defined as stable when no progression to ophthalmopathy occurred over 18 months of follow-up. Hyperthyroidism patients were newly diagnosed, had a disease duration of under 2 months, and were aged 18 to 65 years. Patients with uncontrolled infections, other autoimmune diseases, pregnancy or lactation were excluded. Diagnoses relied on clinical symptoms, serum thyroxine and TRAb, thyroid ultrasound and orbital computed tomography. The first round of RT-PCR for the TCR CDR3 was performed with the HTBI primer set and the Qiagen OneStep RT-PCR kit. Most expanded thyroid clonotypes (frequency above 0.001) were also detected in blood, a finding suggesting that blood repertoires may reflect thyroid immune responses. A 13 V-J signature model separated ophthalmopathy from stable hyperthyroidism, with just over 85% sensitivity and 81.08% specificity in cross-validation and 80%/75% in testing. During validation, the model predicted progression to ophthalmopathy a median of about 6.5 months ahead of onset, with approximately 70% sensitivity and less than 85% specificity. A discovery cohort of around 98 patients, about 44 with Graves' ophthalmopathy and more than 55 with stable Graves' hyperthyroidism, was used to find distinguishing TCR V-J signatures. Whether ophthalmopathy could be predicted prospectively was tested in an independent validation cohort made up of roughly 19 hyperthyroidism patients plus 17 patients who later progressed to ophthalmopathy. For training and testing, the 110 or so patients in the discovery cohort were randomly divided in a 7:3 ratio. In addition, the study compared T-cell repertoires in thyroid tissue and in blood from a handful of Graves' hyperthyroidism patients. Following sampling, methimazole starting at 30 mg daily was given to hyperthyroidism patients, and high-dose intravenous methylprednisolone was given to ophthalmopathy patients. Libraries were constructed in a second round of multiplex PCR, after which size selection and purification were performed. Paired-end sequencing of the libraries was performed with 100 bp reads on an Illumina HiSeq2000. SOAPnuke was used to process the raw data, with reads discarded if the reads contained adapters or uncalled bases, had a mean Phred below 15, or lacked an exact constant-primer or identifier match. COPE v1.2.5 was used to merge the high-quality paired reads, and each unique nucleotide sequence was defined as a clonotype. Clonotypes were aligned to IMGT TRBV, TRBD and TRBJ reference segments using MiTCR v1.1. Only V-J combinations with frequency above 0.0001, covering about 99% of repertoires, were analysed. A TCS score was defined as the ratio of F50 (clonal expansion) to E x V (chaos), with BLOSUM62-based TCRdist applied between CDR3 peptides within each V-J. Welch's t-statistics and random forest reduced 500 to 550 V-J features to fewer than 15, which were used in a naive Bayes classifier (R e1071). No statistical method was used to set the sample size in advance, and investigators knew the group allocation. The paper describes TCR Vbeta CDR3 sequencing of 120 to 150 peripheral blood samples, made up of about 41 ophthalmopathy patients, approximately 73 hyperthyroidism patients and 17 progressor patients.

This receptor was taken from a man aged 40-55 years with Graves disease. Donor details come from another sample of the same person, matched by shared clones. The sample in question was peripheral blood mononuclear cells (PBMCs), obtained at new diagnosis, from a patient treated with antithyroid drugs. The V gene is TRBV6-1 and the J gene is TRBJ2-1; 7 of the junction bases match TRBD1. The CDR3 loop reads CASKRDSGTHEQFF. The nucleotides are TGTGCCAGCAAAAGGGACAGTGGGACACATGAGCAGTTCTTC.